A single sample gave rise to the 15 T cell receptor beta chains below, sequenced in a study of blood T cell repertoires in COVID-19. Using immunoSEQ multiplex PCR, the repertoire was profiled, and TCRdb retains in-frame clones only, with some absent. Among 150,000 to 200,000 clones listed, more than 85% were seen once. Input material: peripheral blood. The receptors come from a woman of 80 years or more in a cohort sampled during active or convalescent COVID-19.

The chain joins TRBV28 to TRBJ1-4; a possible D gene is TRBD1 (5 bases). CDR3 length: 16 residues. The germline CDR1 and CDR2 sequences are MDHEN and SYDVKM. The V end was cut by 5 bases, the J end by 0 bases, with 13 bases between. CDR3 sequence: CASSPSRVTTNEKLFF. CDR3 nucleotides: TGTGCCAGCAGTCCATCCAGGGTTACAACTAATGAAAAACTGTTTTTT.

A word on this clone: Sequence at one end of the junction differs from germline and may be a read error. The J gene is TRBJ1-4, the V gene TRBV7-9, with a tentative D call TRBD1 (5 bases). The V gene's germline CDR1 is SEHNR and CDR2 FQNEAQ (reference sequence). The CDR3 has 15 amino acids. The CDR3 nucleotides are TGTGCCAGCACCTTACGTGGGGGGGCTAATGAAAAACTGTTTTTT. This sequence encodes CASTLRGGANEKLFF.

This chain connects TRBV5-3 to TRBJ1-6; TRBD1 agrees at 8 bases. TRBV5-3 is treated as an ORF (open reading frame) with a function not yet certain. This CDR3 comprises 18 residues. The V and J ends lost 0 bases and 4 bases, in that order; junction bases with no gene match: 9. Here the CDR3 reads CARSLAVGTGPYNSPLHF. The CDR3 region has the DNA TGTGCCAGAAGCTTGGCCGTAGGGACAGGCCCATATAATTCACCCCTCCACTTT.

This clone was seen once. The gene calls are TRBV14 and TRBJ2-7; D might be TRBD1 (6 bases). The CDR3 runs 15 residues. Germline CDR1 SGHDN, CDR2 FVKESK. Trimming removed 4 bases from V and 4 bases from J, with 17 bases in between. CDR3 loop: CASSLLRTAPYEQYF. DNA of the CDR3: TGTGCCAGCAGCCTTCTACGGACAGCGCCTTACGAGCAGTACTTC.

The chain joins TRBV19 to TRBJ1-6, with 7 positions matching TRBD1. Trimming took 7 bases from V and 8 from J; bases not matched to a gene: 20. The CDR3 runs 18 residues. The germline V gene encodes CDR1 LNHDA and CDR2 SQIVND (reference sequence). The CDR3 region is CASTENPRDRAPHSPLHF. The CDR3 bases are TGTGCCAGTACCGAAAATCCCCGGGACAGAGCCCCCCATTCACCCCTCCACTTT.

The chain combines TRBV18 with TRBJ1-3; D is uncertain. V gave up 3 bases and J gave up 0 bases, with 12 bases separating them. CDR3 length equals 16 residues. The germline V gene encodes CDR1 KGHSH and CDR2 LQKENI. In nucleotides, the CDR3 is TGTGCCAGCTCACCCCAGGCATTCAACTCTGGAAACACCATATATTTT. Encoded protein: CASSPQAFNSGNTIYF.

This clone was counted once. V is TRBV7-8 and J is TRBJ2-5; 7 bases map to TRBD1. The germline CDR1 and CDR2 sequences are SGHVS and FQNEAQ. The CDR3 loop spans 14 amino acids. The trim removed 4 bases at V and 5 bases at J, leaving 7 bases unmatched. The DNA for the CDR3 is TGTGCCAGCAGCTCGACAGGGCTTATGGAGACCCAGTACTTC. Its translation is CASSSTGLMETQYF. Together with reference TRBV7-8 and TRBJ2-5, the CDR3 gives the full variable domain: GAGVSQSPRYKVAKRGQDVALRCDPISGHVSLFWYQQALGQGPEFLTYFQNEAQLDKSGLPSDRFFAERPEGSVSTLKIQRTQQEDSAVYLCASSSTGLMETQYFGPGTRLLVL.

Worth noting for this clone: The DNA is left out, because the CDR3 cannot be placed on it with certainty; the CDR3 is given as TCRdb lists it. This rearrangement joins TRBV21-1 to TRBJ1-2; TRBD1 is the table's D call and was not checked against the DNA. TRBV21-1 is tagged as a pseudogene. The CDR3 spans 18 residues, counting both ends. CDR3 in amino acids: CARTPEVGQGAISYGYTF.

The sample holds one count of this clone. The rearrangement links TRBV6-2 or TRBV6-3 to TRBJ2-5; D is perhaps TRBD1 (6 bases). Looked up from germline, CDR1 is MNHEY and CDR2 is SVGEGT. Trimming left V 2 bases short and J 1 base short, with 8 bases between. CDR3 length: 14 residues. CDR3: CASSYVTGQETQYF. CDR3 coding DNA: TGTGCCAGCAGTTACGTGACAGGCCAAGAGACCCAGTACTTC.

The V and J genes are TRBV4-1 and TRBJ2-6, with D tentatively TRBD1 (5 bases). Germline-derived CDR1 and CDR2 are MGHRA and YSYEKL. The ends were cut back, 0 bases at V and 1 base at J, with 22 bases in the middle. The CDR3 extends over 21 amino acids. The CDR3 nucleotides are TGCGCCAGCAGCCAAGATCTGGGCAGGGAAGGGATTGGTTCTGGGGCCAACGTCCTGACTTTC. It encodes CASSQDLGREGIGSGANVLTF.

The chain has TRBV25-1 and TRBJ1-6; TRBD1 agrees at 10 bases. The germline CDR1 and CDR2 sequences are MGHDK and SYGVNS. This CDR3 comprises 16 residues. V shed 3 bases and J 15 bases; nucleotides not matched to a gene: 14. The CDR3 DNA follows: TGTGCCAGCAGTGAGGGCACCGGGACAGGGGCTTCGGTCCTCCACTTT. It yields the protein CASSEGTGTGASVLHF.

V gene TRBV5-1 combines with J gene TRBJ2-2; D is ambiguous. Germline V gene data show CDR1 as SGHRS and CDR2 as YFSETQ. V lost 4 bases and J lost 0, with 10 bases in between. The CDR3 covers 15 residues. The CDR3 coding sequence is TGCGCCAGCAGCCCTGCAGTGTCGAACACCGGGGAGCTGTTTTTT. This translates into CASSPAVSNTGELFF.

This clone was counted a single time. The chain combines TRBV4-1 with TRBJ2-2; D remains unclear. Germline CDR1 reads MGHRA; CDR2 reads YSYEKL. This CDR3 region has 19 residues. Trimming took 1 base from V and 1 from J, leaving 19 bases between them. The CDR3 here is CASSQGSIGAKENTGELFF. CDR3 sequence (DNA): TGCGCCAGCAGCCAAGGGTCGATAGGAGCCAAGGAGAACACCGGGGAGCTGTTTTTT.

This clone was observed a single time. The rearrangement links TRBV15 to TRBJ2-1; 8 bases match TRBD2. Germline CDR1 is LNHNV and CDR2 is YYDKDF (reference sequence). This CDR3 region has 15 residues. V trimming: 6 bases; J trimming: 2 bases; junction bases outside the gene matches: 6. The CDR3 spells CATRDRGGPYNEQFF. The CDR3 bases are TGTGCCACCAGAGACCGGGGGGGACCCTACAATGAGCAGTTCTTC.

The V gene is TRBV5-1, the J gene TRBJ1-6, with 7 bases matching TRBD1. Germline V gene lookup returns CDR1 SGHRS and CDR2 YFSETQ. V gave up 4 bases and J gave up 7 bases; unmatched junction bases: 5. The CDR3 totals 14 residues. CDR3 DNA: TGCGCCAGCAGCCTTCGACAGGGAAATTCACCCCTCCACTTT. Encoded protein: CASSLRQGNSPLHF.